The 14 T cell receptor beta chains listed next were all sequenced from one sample in a study of blood T cells in healthy people across ages. Then a second PCR, running roughly 7 to 11 cycles, was carried out with a sample-barcoded 5' primer and a J-beta primer mix. In TCRdb, the 5' RACE reads were re-called with MiXCR into one record per CDR3 protein. The data contain around 1,600,000 distinct CDR3 sequences, less than 45% of them singletons. Sequenced sample: blood. The receptors stem from a woman aged 18-29 years in good health.

This clonotype was counted between two and nine times. This chain uses TRBV10-3 with TRBJ1-4; 7 positions agree with TRBD1. Germline loops: CDR1 ENHRY, CDR2 SYGVKD. V was pared by 7 bases and J by 5 bases, with 10 bases of the junction left unmatched. The CDR3 totals 15 residues. Here the CDR3 DNA reads TGTGCCATCAAGGGGGCCCTTGAAGGGAATGAAAAACTGTTTTTT. Translated: CAIKGALEGNEKLFF.

The chain has TRBV12-3 or TRBV12-4 and TRBJ2-2; D ambiguous. The CDR3 spans 15 residues. V lost 6 bases to trimming and J lost 0 bases, with 11 bases between them. The CDR3 DNA follows: TGTGCCAGCAGACGCGAGGCGGCGAACACCGGGGAGCTGTTTTTT. As protein: CASRREAANTGELFF.

This clonotype appeared once. The CDR3 region is CASSDGGREANEQFF. The DNA of the CDR3 is TGTGCCAGCAGTGATGGCGGGAGGGAGGCCAATGAGCAGTTCTTC. The chain employs TRBV6-4 and TRBJ2-1; 9 bases fit TRBD2. The CDR3 loop spans 15 amino acids. Per the germline V gene, CDR1 is MRHNA and CDR2 is SNTAGT. V shed 3 bases, J shed 6 bases, and the junction held 6 bases outside the gene matches.

The chain links TRBV3-1 to TRBJ2-2, with D perhaps assigned TRBD1 or TRBD2 (6 bases each). V shed 0 bases and J shed 6 bases, with 17 bases lying between them. CDR3 size: 17 residues. Germline CDR1 LGHDT, CDR2 YNNKEL (reference sequence). The CDR3 DNA reads TGTGCCAGCAGCCAAGAAAGGAGGGGGTCACGCCCCGGGGAGCTGTTTTTT. Amino acids: CASSQERRGSRPGELFF.

The chain uses TRBV11-1 and TRBJ2-5; 9 bases are shared with TRBD2. The V gene's germline CDR1 is SGHAT and CDR2 FQDESV (reference sequence). The CDR3 loop spans 14 amino acids. J lost 11 bases, V lost 0 bases, and 7 bases had no gene match. CDR3 sequence reads: CASSLAAGGGEQYF. The CDR3 DNA sequence: TGTGCCAGCAGCTTAGCAGCGGGAGGAGGTGAGCAGTACTTC.

This clonotype was detected once. The chain combines TRBV12-3 or TRBV12-4 with TRBJ1-1; tentative D call: TRBD1 (5 bases). The CDR3 is made up of 15 amino acids. V gave up 5 bases and J gave up 2 bases, with 15 bases separating them. Written as DNA, the CDR3 is TGTGCCAGCAGTCCTAGCCGGACAACCAACACTGAAGCTTTCTTT. Translated, it gives CASSPSRTTNTEAFF.

This chain joins TRBV6-6 and TRBJ1-1, with unresolved D. The CDR3 has 15 amino acids. Germline V CDR1 and CDR2: MNHNY, SVGAGI (reference sequence). Trimming pared 2 bases from V and 3 bases from J, leaving 13 bases between. The CDR3 sequence is CASSYAGSPYTEAFF. Here the CDR3 DNA reads TGTGCCAGCAGTTACGCGGGATCCCCCTACACTGAAGCTTTCTTT.

A word on this clonotype: A junction boundary mismatches the germline segment, possibly from a read error. The chain combines TRBV11-2 with TRBJ2-5; D not certain. The J call may not be correct, given that the DNA end is closer to TRBJ2-7. Germline CDR1 SGHAT, CDR2 FQNNGV. The CDR3 loop spans 13 amino acids. The CDR3 region has the DNA TGTCCCAGCAGCTTAGACTTAATCTACGAGCAGTACTTC. Residues: CPSSLDLIYEQYF.

The V gene is TRBV2, the J gene TRBJ2-7; a weak D match, TRBD1 (5 bases). The closer fit of TRBJ2-5 to the DNA end suggests the J call may be wrong. This CDR3 has 13 residues. The V gene's germline CDR1 is SNHLY and CDR2 FYNNEI. The CDR3 here is CASSEQGTGTQYF. CDR3 nucleotides: TGTGCCAGCAGTGAGCAGGGTACGGGGACCCAGTACTTC.

This chain links TRBV28 with TRBJ1-2; D not resolved. Per germline, CDR1 MDHEN and CDR2 SYDVKM. Trimming took off 7 bases at V and 6 bases at J, with 9 bases between the two ends. The CDR3 runs to 11 residues. The CDR3 is CASTQRHGYTF. CDR3 DNA: TGTGCCAGCACCCAACGCCATGGCTACACCTTC.

This clonotype has at least ten counts. CDR3 DNA: TGTGCCAGCAGTACAGGCCCCTATGGCTACACCTTC. This codes for CASSTGPYGYTF. The chain employs TRBV5-6 and TRBJ1-2, with a tentative D call TRBD1 (5 bases). Germline CDR1 is SGHDT and CDR2 is YYEEEE. The length of the CDR3 is 12 residues. Trimming stripped 5 bases from V and 4 bases from J, with 9 bases between.

The chain recombines TRBV29-1 with TRBJ2-1; no clear D gene. Trimming shortened V by 3 bases and J by 4 bases, and 7 bases separated the two germline ends. Germline lookup yields CDR1 SQVTM and CDR2 ANQGSEA. The CDR3 has 12 amino acids. The CDR3, as DNA: TGCAGCGTTGAGCGGAGATACAATGAGCAGTTCTTC. Protein: CSVERRYNEQFF.

This chain uses TRBV7-2 with TRBJ1-2, with D unresolved. The CDR3 extends over 13 amino acids. V was trimmed by 6 bases and J by 3 bases, leaving 11 bases between them. Germline V gene sequence: CDR1 SGHTA, CDR2 FQGNSA. This CDR3 reads CASSLYRDYGYTF. CDR3 nucleotides: TGTGCCAGCAGTTTATATCGGGACTATGGCTACACCTTC.

The V and J genes are TRBV5-1 and TRBJ2-1; TRBD2 matches 8 bases. The tail of the sequence fits TRBJ2-7 better, so the J call may be wrong. The CDR3 totals 20 residues. Germline lookup yields CDR1 SGHRS and CDR2 YFSETQ. The CDR3 sequence is CASSLPDTQKAGVMYNEQYF. The CDR3 DNA reads TGCGCCAGCAGCTTGCCGGACACCCAGAAAGCGGGAGTAATGTACAATGAGCAGTACTTC.